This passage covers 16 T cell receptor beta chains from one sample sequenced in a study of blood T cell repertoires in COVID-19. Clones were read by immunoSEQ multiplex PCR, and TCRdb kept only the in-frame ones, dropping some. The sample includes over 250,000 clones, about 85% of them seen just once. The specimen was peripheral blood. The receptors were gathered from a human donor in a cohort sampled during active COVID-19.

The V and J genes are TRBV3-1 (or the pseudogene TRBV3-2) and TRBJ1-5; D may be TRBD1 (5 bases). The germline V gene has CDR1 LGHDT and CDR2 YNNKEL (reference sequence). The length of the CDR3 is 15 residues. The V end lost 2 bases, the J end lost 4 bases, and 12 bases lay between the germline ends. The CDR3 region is CASSQMAGLNQPQHF. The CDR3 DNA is TGTGCCAGCAGCCAAATGGCAGGGTTAAATCAGCCCCAGCATTTT.

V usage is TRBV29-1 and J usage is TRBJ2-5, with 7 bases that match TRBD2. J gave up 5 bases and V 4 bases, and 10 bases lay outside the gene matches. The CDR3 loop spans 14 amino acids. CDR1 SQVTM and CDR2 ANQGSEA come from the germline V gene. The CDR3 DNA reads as TGCAGCGTTGGTGGCGGGACCGGGGGGGAGACCCAGTACTTC. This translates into CSVGGGTGGETQYF.

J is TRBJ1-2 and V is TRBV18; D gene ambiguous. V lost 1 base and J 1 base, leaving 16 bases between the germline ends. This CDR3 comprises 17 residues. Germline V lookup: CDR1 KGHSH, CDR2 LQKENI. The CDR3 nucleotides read TGTGCCAGCTCACCACTCGGGAACAGCGAGGGTAACTATGGCTACACCTTC. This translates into CASSPLGNSEGNYGYTF.

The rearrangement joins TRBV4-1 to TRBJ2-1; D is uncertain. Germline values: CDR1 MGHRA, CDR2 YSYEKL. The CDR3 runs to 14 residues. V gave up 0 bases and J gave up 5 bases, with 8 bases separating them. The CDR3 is CASSQDFKNNEQFF. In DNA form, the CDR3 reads TGCGCCAGCAGCCAAGATTTCAAAAACAATGAGCAGTTCTTC.

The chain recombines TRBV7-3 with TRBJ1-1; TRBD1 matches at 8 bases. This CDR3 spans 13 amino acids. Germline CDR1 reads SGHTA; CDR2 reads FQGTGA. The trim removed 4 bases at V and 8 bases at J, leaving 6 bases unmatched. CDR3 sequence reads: CASSSRQGKEAFF. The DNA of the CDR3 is TGTGCCAGCAGCTCGCGACAGGGGAAAGAAGCTTTCTTT.

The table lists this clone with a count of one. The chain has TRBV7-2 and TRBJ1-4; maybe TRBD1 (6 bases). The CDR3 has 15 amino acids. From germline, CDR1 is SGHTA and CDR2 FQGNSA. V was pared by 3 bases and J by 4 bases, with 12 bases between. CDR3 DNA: TGTGCCAGCAGCTTGCAGGGGCTGTATAATGAAAAACTGTTTTTT. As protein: CASSLQGLYNEKLFF.

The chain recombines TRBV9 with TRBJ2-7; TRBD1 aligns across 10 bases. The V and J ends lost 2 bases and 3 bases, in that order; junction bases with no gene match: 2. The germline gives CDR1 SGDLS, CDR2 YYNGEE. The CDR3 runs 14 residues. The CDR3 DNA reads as TGTGCCAGCAGCGTCGGGACAGGGGTCTACGAGCAGTACTTC. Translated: CASSVGTGVYEQYF.

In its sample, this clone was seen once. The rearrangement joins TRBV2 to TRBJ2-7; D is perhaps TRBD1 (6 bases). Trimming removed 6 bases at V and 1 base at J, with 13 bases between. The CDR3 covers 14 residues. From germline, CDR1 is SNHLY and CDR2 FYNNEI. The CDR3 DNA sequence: TGTGCCAGCAGGAGGGGGAGCCAGTCCTACGAGCAGTACTTC. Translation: CASRRGSQSYEQYF.

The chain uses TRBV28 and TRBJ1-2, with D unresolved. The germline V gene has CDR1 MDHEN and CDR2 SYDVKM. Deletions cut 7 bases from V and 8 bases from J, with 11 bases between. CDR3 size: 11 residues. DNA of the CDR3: TGTGCCAGCATGGAGGCGGGAGGCTACACCTTC. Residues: CASMEAGGYTF.

The CDR3 region is CASRTGQGGSPLHF. The CDR3 DNA follows: TGTGCCAGCAGGACGGGACAGGGGGGCTCACCCCTCCACTTT. J is TRBJ1-6 and V is TRBV6-6; 11 bases map to TRBD1. This CDR3 is built from 14 residues. J gave up 10 bases and V 6 bases, and 5 bases lay outside the gene matches. CDR1 and CDR2 (germline): MNHNY, SVGAGI (reference sequence).

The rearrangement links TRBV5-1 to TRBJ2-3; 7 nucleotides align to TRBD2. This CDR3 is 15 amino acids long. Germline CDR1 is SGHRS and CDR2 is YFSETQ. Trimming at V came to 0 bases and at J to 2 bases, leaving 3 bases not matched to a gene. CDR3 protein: CASSLAAGSTDTQYF. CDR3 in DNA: TGCGCCAGCAGCTTGGCAGCGGGGTCCACAGATACGCAGTATTTT.

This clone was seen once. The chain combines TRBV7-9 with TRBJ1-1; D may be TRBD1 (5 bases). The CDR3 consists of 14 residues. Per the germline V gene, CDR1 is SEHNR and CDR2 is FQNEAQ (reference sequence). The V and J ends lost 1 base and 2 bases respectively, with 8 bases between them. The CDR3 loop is CASSLDGHNTEAFF. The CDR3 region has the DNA TGTGCCAGCAGCTTAGATGGACATAACACTGAAGCTTTCTTT.

CDR3 sequence: CASSQVLPAGELFF. For the CDR3, the DNA is TGTGCCAGCAGCCAAGTGCTCCCGGCCGGGGAGCTGTTTTTT. V is TRBV3-1 (or the pseudogene TRBV3-2) and J is TRBJ2-2; D is unclear. This CDR3 has 14 amino acids. CDR1 and CDR2 from the germline V gene are LGHDT and YNNKEL (reference sequence). The V end was cut by 1 base, the J end by 6 bases, with 9 bases between.

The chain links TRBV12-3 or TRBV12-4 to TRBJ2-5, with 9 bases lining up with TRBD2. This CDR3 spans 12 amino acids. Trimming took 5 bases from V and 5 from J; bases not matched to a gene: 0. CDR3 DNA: TGTGCCAGCAGTAGCGGGAGGGAGACCCAGTACTTC. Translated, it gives CASSSGRETQYF.

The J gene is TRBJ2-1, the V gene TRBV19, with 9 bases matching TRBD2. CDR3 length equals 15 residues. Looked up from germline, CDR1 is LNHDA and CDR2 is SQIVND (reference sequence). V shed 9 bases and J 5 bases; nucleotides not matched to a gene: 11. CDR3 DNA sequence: TGTGCCAGCCAATCCGCGGGAGGGCCTCACAATGAGCAGTTCTTC. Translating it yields CASQSAGGPHNEQFF.

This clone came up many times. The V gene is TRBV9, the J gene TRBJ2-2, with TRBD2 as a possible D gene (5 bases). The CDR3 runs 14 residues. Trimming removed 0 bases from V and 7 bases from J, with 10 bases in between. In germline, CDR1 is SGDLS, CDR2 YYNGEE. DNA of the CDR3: TGTGCCAGCAGCGTAGATTTTGGGAGCGGGGAGCTGTTTTTT. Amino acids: CASSVDFGSGELFF.